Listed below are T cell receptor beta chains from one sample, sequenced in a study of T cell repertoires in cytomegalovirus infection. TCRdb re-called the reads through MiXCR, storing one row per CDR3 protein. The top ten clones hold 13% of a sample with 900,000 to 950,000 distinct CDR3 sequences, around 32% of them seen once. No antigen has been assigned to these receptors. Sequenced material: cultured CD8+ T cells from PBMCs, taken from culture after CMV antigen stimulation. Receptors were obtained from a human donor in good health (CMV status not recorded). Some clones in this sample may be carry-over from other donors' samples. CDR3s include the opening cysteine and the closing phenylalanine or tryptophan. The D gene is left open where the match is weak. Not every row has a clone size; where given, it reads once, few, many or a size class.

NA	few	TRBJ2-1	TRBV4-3	TGCGCCAGCAGCCAGGGCAGGTACGCCTACAATGAGCAGTTCTTC	CASSQGRYAYNEQFF
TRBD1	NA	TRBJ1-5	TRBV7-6	TGTGCCAGCAGCGCAGGGACAGGCCTACGCAATCAGCCCCAGCATTTT	CASSAGTGLRNQPQHF
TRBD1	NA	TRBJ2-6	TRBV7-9	TGTGCCAGCAGCTTCCGGGACAGGGGCTCTGGGGCCAACGTCCTGACTTTC	CASSFRDRGSGANVLTF
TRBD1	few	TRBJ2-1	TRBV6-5	TGTGCCAGCAGTGACGACAGGGGCCTTCCCCCGGCGAAGAATGAGCAGTTCTTC	CASSDDRGLPPAKNEQFF
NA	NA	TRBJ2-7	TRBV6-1	TGTGCCAGCAATCAAAGCGGGCGCGAGCAGTACTTC	CASNQSGREQYF
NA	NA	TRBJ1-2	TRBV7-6	TGTGCCAGCAGCTTAGCCTACGACCACCCTTCAGGGAAAGGTGGCTACACCTTC	CASSLAYDHPSGKGGYTF
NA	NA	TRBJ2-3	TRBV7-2	TGTGCCAGCAGCTTACCGTTCCGGGATCTGGATCGCACAGATACGCAGTATTTT	CASSLPFRDLDRTDTQYF
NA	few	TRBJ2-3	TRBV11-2	TGTGCCAGCAGCTTAGACCTTTCGGGGACGGGCACAGATACGCAGTATTTT	CASSLDLSGTGTDTQYF
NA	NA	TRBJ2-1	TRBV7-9	TGTGCCAGCAGCTTAGAGGGGATTAGGGCCTACAATGAGCAGTTCTTC	CASSLEGIRAYNEQFF
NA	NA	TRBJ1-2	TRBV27	TGTGCCAGCAGTTTAAGTGGAGATACCGGCTACACCTTC	CASSLSGDTGYTF
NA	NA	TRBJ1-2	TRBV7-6	TGTGCCACCACGGGCAGCCCTTTTAACTATGGCTACACCTTC	CATTGSPFNYGYTF
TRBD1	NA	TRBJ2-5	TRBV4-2	TGTGCCAGCAGCCAGAGGACAGGGGTGGAAGAGACCCAGTACTTC	CASSQRTGVEETQYF
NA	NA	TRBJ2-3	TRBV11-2	TGTGCCAGCAGCTTAGAAGGGTGGGGCGGTGGTGCAGATACGCAGTATTTT	CASSLEGWGGGADTQYF
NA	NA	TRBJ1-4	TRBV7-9	TGTGCCAGCACCCCTGAGGGACCCTGGAATGAAAAACTGTTTTTT	CASTPEGPWNEKLFF
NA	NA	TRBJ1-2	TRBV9	TGTGCCAGCAGCGTAGTGGAGGGAGACTATGGCTACACCTTC	CASSVVEGDYGYTF
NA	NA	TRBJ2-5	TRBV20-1	TGCAGTGCTAGAGACGGGACCTCCGTGTCCACCCAGTACTTC	CSARDGTSVSTQYF
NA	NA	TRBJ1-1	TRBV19	TGTGCCAGTAGTCCCTATAGTCGGAACACTGAAGCTTTCTTT	CASSPYSRNTEAFF
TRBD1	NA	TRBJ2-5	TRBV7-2	TGTGCCAGCAGCTTAGGGGACAGGTGGCAGAAGGAGACCCAGTACTTC	CASSLGDRWQKETQYF
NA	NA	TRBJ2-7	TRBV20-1	TGCAGTGCTAGAGTTCCGGACAGCCTCAGCTCCTACGAGCAGTACTTC	CSARVPDSLSSYEQYF
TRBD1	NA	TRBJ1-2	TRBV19	TGTGCCAGTAGCCTATCAATTGATGGGACAGGGGGCATCTTCGACTATGGCTACACCTTC	CASSLSIDGTGGIFDYGYTF
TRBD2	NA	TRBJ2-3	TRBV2	TGTGCCAGCAGTGAAGAGCGGGGGGGCATGGATACGCAGTATTTT	CASSEERGGMDTQYF
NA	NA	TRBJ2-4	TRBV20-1	TGCAGTGCTAGTGCATTCTTAGCCAAAAACATTCAGTACTTC	CSASAFLAKNIQYF
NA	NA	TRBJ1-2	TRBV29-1	TGCAGCGCCCTAAAGGTCGGAGCCAACTATGGCTACACCTTC	CSALKVGANYGYTF
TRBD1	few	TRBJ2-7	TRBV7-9	TGTGCCAGCAGACCCCGACAGGGTTGGGAGCAGTACTTC	CASRPRQGWEQYF
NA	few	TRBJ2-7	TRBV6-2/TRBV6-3	TGTGCCAGCAGCGACCTAGTTCGGGACGCGACGGAGTACTTC	CASSDLVRDATEYF
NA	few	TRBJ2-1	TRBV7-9	TGTGCCAGCAGCTTCGCGGGGGCTCAGAATGAGCAGTTCTTC	CASSFAGAQNEQFF
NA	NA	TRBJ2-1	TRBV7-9	TGTGCCAGCAGCCAACCAGGGCCAGCTTACAATGAGCAGTTCTTC	CASSQPGPAYNEQFF
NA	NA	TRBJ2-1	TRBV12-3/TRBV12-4	TGTGCCAGCAGTCCAAAATGGGCCGGGCTAGCAGACTTCAATGAGCAGTTCTTC	CASSPKWAGLADFNEQFF
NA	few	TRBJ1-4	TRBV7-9	TGTGCCAGCAGCTCACAGGGTACCACTAATGAAAAACTGTTTTTT	CASSSQGTTNEKLFF
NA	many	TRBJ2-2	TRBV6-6	TGTGCCACTCAGTATGGGGGGACCGGGGAGCTGTTTTTT	CATQYGGTGELFF
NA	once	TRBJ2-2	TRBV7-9	TGTGCCAGCAGCCCAATCGGGAACACCGGGGAGCTGTTTTTT	CASSPIGNTGELFF
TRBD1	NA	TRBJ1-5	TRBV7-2	TGTGCCAGCAGCCCAACCGACAGGGCTAGCAATCAGCCCCAGCATTTT	CASSPTDRASNQPQHF
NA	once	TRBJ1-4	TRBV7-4	TGTGCCAGCAGCTCCCGCGGGGCAGATAAACTGTTTTTT	CASSSRGADKLFF
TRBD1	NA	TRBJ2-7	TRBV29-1	TGCAGCGTTGGAAGACAGGGTTACTCCTACGAGCAGTACTTC	CSVGRQGYSYEQYF
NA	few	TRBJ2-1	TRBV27	TGTGCCAGCAGTTTAGACCAAGGAGGCAATGAGCAGTTCTTC	CASSLDQGGNEQFF
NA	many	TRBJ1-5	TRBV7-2	TGTGCCAGCAGCTTAGAGGCGGGGGACCCCAGCTTTCATAGCAATCAGCCCCAGCATTTT	CASSLEAGDPSFHSNQPQHF
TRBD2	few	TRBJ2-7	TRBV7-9	TGTGCCAGCAGCCAAACGGGGGGGCCGTTCTACGAGCAGTACTTC	CASSQTGGPFYEQYF
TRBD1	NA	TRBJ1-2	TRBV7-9	TGTGCCAGCAGTAATGGGGGACAGGCGGCCCTTGGGTTTGGCTACACCTTC	CASSNGGQAALGFGYTF
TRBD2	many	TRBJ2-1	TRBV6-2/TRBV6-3	TGTGCCAGCAGTTTCAGCGGGGGAGGAAATGAGCAGTTCTTC	CASSFSGGGNEQFF
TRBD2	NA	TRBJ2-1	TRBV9	TGTGCCAGCAGCGTAAATGCGGGGGGCGGCAATGAGCAGTTCTTC	CASSVNAGGGNEQFF
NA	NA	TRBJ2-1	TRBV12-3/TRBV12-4	TGTGCCAGCAGTCCCCCAGGGATTGAGCAGTTCTTC	CASSPPGIEQFF
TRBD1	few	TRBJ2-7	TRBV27	TGTGCCAGCAGAGCTAACGGACAGGGAACCGAGCAGTACTTC	CASRANGQGTEQYF
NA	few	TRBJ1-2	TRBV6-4	TGTGCCAGCAGTGAAAGCCGAGGGGGTCCCACGGGCTACACCTTC	CASSESRGGPTGYTF
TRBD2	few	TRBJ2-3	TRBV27	TGTGCCAGCAGGCTAGGACTAGGGGCAGATACGCAGTATTTT	CASRLGLGADTQYF
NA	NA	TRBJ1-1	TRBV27	TGTGTCAGCAGTTCCCGGGGATACACTGAAGCTTTCTTT	CVSSSRGYTEAFF
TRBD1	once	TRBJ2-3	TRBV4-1	TGTGCCAGCAGCCAAGGCGTGGGACAGAAGAGGACAGATACGCAGTATTTT	CASSQGVGQKRTDTQYF
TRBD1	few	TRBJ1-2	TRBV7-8	TGTGCCAGCAGCTTAGCGCAAGGGGGCAGGACAAACTATGGCTACACCTTC	CASSLAQGGRTNYGYTF
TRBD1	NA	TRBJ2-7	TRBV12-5	TGTGCTAGTGGCCGGACAGGGAATCCCTACGAGCAGTACTTC	CASGRTGNPYEQYF
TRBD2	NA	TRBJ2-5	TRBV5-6	TGTGCCAGCACGTCACTGGCGGGAGACCGCCAAGAGACCCAGTACTTC	CASTSLAGDRQETQYF
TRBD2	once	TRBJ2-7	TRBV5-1	TGCGCCAGCACCCCTTCGGGGGGGGGCTACGAGCAGTACTTC	CASTPSGGGYEQYF
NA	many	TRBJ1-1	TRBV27	TGTGCCAGCAGCCTAGGTGGGGGTTTCACTGAAGCTTTCTTT	CASSLGGGFTEAFF
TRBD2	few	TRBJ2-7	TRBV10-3	TGTGCCATCAGTGAGCCTGGCGGGGGATCCTACGAGCAGTACTTC	CAISEPGGGSYEQYF